This T cell receptor (beta chain) was sequenced for a study of patients and donors after allogeneic stem cell transplantation. This clonotype showed up just a few times. From the RT-PCR reads, TCRdb called clonotypes with MiXCR, one entry per CDR3 protein. The table records roughly 880,000 distinct CDR3 sequences, about a sixth of them present only once. This clonotype was obtained from a human donor who was either an allogeneic HSCT recipient or a stem cell or donor lymphocyte infusion donor (not recorded which). It is not recorded whose cells these are; they may come from a transplant donor. The sequencing input was blood, either unsorted or a sorted T cell fraction (not recorded which).

The DNA of the CDR3 is TGTGCCAGCAGTTACGACCCGGTAAGCGGGAATGAGCAGTTCTTC. Protein: CASSYDPVSGNEQFF. The chain employs TRBV6-5 and TRBJ2-1; perhaps TRBD2 as D (6 bases). The CDR3 has 15 amino acids. Deletions cut 2 bases from V and 7 bases from J, with 15 bases between. Looked up from germline, CDR1 is MNHEY and CDR2 is SVGAGI.